The 30 T cell receptor beta chains below come from one sample, sequenced in a study of blood T cell repertoires in COVID-19. Assay: immunoSEQ multiplex PCR; the TCRdb copy retains only in-frame clones and omits some. Here the sample spans about 66,000 clones, roughly nine tenths being singletons. Specimen: peripheral blood. These TCRs come from a human donor in a cohort sampled during active COVID-19.

This clone was picked up one time. CDR3 sequence (DNA): TGCAGCGTCCGGGGCCGGGACTTCGAGACCCAGTACTTC. Protein product: CSVRGRDFETQYF. The chain links TRBV29-1 to TRBJ2-5; D is possibly TRBD2 (6 bases). The germline V gene encodes CDR1 SQVTM and CDR2 ANQGSEA. The ends were cut back, 6 bases at V and 5 bases at J, with 16 bases in the middle. The CDR3 totals 13 residues. Full variable domain (remainder filled in from reference TRBV29-1 and TRBJ2-5): SAVISQKPSRDICQRGTSLTIQCQVDSQVTMMFWYRQQPGQSLTLIATANQGSEATYESGFVIDKFPISRPNLTFSTLTVSNMSPEDSSIYLCSVRGRDFETQYFGPGTRLLVL.

The rearrangement joins TRBV7-3 to TRBJ2-2; 7 bases align to TRBD2. Unmatched junction bases numbered 12, after V lost 5 bases and J lost 0 bases. The CDR3 is made up of 18 amino acids. Germline V gene lookup returns CDR1 SGHTA and CDR2 FQGTGA. CDR3 coding DNA: TGTGCCAGCAGCCCTAGCTCGGGAGGAAGGGCGAACACCGGGGAGCTGTTTTTT. Its translation: CASSPSSGGRANTGELFF. Based on the CDR3 plus reference TRBV7-3 and TRBJ2-2, the full variable domain is GAGVSQTPSNKVTEKGKYVELRCDPISGHTALYWYRQSLGQGPEFLIYFQGTGAADDSGLPNDRFFAVRPEGSVSTLKIQRTERGDSAVYLCASSPSSGGRANTGELFFGEGSRLTVL.

The J gene is TRBJ2-2, the V gene TRBV6-4, with 9 bases that match TRBD1. Germline-derived CDR1 and CDR2 are MRHNA and SNTAGT. The CDR3 runs to 15 residues. V shed 4 bases and J 5 bases; nucleotides not matched to a gene: 5. The CDR3 loop is CASSALGQGTGELFF. The CDR3 nucleotides read TGTGCCAGCAGTGCCCTTGGACAGGGGACCGGGGAGCTGTTTTTT.

J is TRBJ2-7 and V is TRBV28; 10 positions agree with TRBD2. The germline V gene has CDR1 MDHEN and CDR2 SYDVKM. CDR3 length: 15 residues. J was trimmed by 1 base and V by 8 bases; bases with no gene match: 8. The CDR3 region has the DNA TGTGCCAGCGGACGTAGCGGGAGGAAGTCCTACGAGCAGTACTTC. This encodes CASGRSGRKSYEQYF.

J is TRBJ1-2 and V is TRBV7-2; D may be TRBD1 (6 bases). The V end lost 5 bases, the J end lost 5 bases, and 15 bases lay between the germline ends. This CDR3 is built from 14 residues. Germline CDR1 reads SGHTA; CDR2 reads FQGNSA. The CDR3 nucleotides are TGTGCCAGCAGCCGTTCCGACAGGCTGTATGGCTACACCTTC. Its protein is CASSRSDRLYGYTF.

CDR3 DNA: TGTGCCAGCAGCCTACAGGGAGAGGGATCACCCCTCCACTTT. This translates into CASSLQGEGSPLHF. V gene TRBV7-3 combines with J gene TRBJ1-6, with D possibly matching TRBD1 (6 bases). Germline CDR1 SGHTA, CDR2 FQGTGA. The CDR3 is made up of 14 amino acids. Trimming cost V 5 bases and J 10 bases, with 15 bases left between them.

This chain connects TRBV6-6 to TRBJ2-2; 11 bases fit TRBD2. J was trimmed by 8 bases and V by 6 bases; bases with no gene match: 5. Germline CDR1 and CDR2: MNHNY and SVGAGI (reference sequence). The CDR3 consists of 14 residues. For the CDR3, the DNA is TGTGCCAGCAGCCCGACTAGCGGGGCGGGGGAGCTGTTTTTT. This sequence encodes CASSPTSGAGELFF.

This chain joins TRBV5-1 and TRBJ1-6, with D perhaps matching TRBD1 (6 bases). CDR1 is SGHRS, CDR2 YFSETQ, per germline. Trimming stripped 2 bases from V and 9 bases from J, with 12 bases between. The CDR3 totals 14 residues. Here the CDR3 DNA reads TGCGCCAGCAGCTTCGACAGGATGGTTTCACCCCTCCACTTT. Translated: CASSFDRMVSPLHF.

This chain joins TRBV5-6 and TRBJ2-7; 11 bases align to TRBD2. The CDR3 runs 13 residues. V lost 5 bases to trimming and J lost 4 bases; unmatched junction nucleotides: 2. Germline loops: CDR1 SGHDT, CDR2 YYEEEE. Here the CDR3 DNA reads TGTGCCAGCAGTCCTAGCGGGAGGTACGAGCAGTACTTC. It codes for CASSPSGRYEQYF.

Only one count was recorded for this clone. V and J are TRBV2 and TRBJ2-2, with unresolved D. V was shortened by 4 bases and J by 4 bases, with 10 bases between the two germline ends. CDR1 and CDR2 from the germline V gene are SNHLY and FYNNEI. The CDR3 is made up of 14 amino acids. CDR3 loop: CASSVRQSTGELFF. The CDR3 nucleotides are TGTGCCAGCAGTGTTCGCCAGTCCACCGGGGAGCTGTTTTTT.

This clone was seen more than once but under ten times. The chain links TRBV7-8 to TRBJ1-5; 7 nucleotides agree with TRBD1. The CDR3 sequence is 15 residues long. The J segment lost 5 bases and the V segment lost 5 bases, leaving 9 bases of the junction unmatched. Germline CDR1 SGHVS, CDR2 FQNEAQ. Written as DNA, the CDR3 is TGTGCCAGCAGCCCAGGAGGGGGCAGGCATCAGCCCCAGCATTTT. This translates into CASSPGGGRHQPQHF.

The chain couples TRBV5-6 to TRBJ2-1; TRBD1 matches at 7 bases. Germline CDR1 and CDR2: SGHDT and YYEEEE. The ends lost 0 bases at V and 2 bases at J; junction bases unmatched: 5. The CDR3 consists of 16 residues. The CDR3 nucleotides are TGTGCCAGCAGCTTGGAGGCGAGGGGGCCCTACAATGAGCAGTTCTTC. It codes for CASSLEARGPYNEQFF.

The genes are TRBV28 and TRBJ2-3; 7 bases match TRBD2. Per germline, CDR1 MDHEN and CDR2 SYDVKM. The CDR3 runs 15 residues. V gave up 10 bases and J gave up 2 bases; unmatched junction bases: 12. The CDR3 reads CATTPPGLITDTQYF. The CDR3 DNA reads as TGTGCCACCACCCCACCGGGACTAATCACAGATACGCAGTATTTT. The full variable domain, in which reference TRBV28 and TRBJ2-3 provide the parts outside the CDR3, is DVKVTQSSRYLVKRTGEKVFLECVQDMDHENMFWYRQDPGLGLRLIYFSYDVKMKEKGDIPEGYSVSREKKERFSLILESASTNQTSMYLCATTPPGLITDTQYFGPGTRLTVL.

The genes are TRBV5-4 and TRBJ1-3; no definite D call. With 0 bases removed from V and 4 bases from J, the gap between germline ends came to 8 bases. Germline V CDR1 and CDR2: SGHNT, YYREEE (reference sequence). The CDR3 has 14 residues. The CDR3 nucleotides are TGTGCCAGCAGCTTGGACAGCCTCGGAAACACCATATATTTT. Protein: CASSLDSLGNTIYF.

This clone was detected once. V is TRBV5-4 and J is TRBJ2-1; D uncertain. The CDR3 loop spans 16 amino acids. V lost 5 bases to trimming and J lost 0 bases, with 15 bases between them. Germline lookup yields CDR1 SGHNT and CDR2 YYREEE (reference sequence). CDR3 in DNA: TGTGCCAGCAGTTCAGGCTTGGAAAGCTCCTACAATGAGCAGTTCTTC. It yields the protein CASSSGLESSYNEQFF.

The chain joins TRBV20-1 to TRBJ1-1; D is unresolved. The V and J ends lost 3 bases and 11 bases respectively, with 16 bases between them. Germline V gene lookup returns CDR1 DFQATT and CDR2 SNEGSKA (reference sequence). The CDR3 length is 12 residues. In DNA, the CDR3 is TGCAGTGCTAGTGCCCCAGGAGGGAGGGCTTTCTTT. It specifies CSASAPGGRAFF.

This clone was recorded once. The chain is built from TRBV15 and TRBJ1-1; D is possibly TRBD1 (5 bases). The CDR3 is 15 residues long. V was shortened by 1 base and J by 1 base, with 10 bases between the two germline ends. Germline assignment: CDR1 LNHNV and CDR2 YYDKDF (reference sequence). The CDR3: CATSRGGLQNTEAFF. CDR3 in DNA: TGTGCCACCAGCAGAGGGGGACTCCAGAACACTGAAGCTTTCTTT.

V is TRBV27 and J is TRBJ2-3; D possibly corresponds to TRBD2 (6 bases). V was clipped by 6 bases and J by 0 bases, with 16 bases between them. CDR1 is MNHEY and CDR2 is SMNVEV in the germline V gene (reference sequence). The CDR3 extends over 16 amino acids. CDR3 in DNA: TGTGCCAGCAGCCGCATCCGCAGCGGGAGCACAGATACGCAGTATTTT. Its protein is CASSRIRSGSTDTQYF.

The J gene is TRBJ2-2, the V gene TRBV29-1, with 7 nucleotides matching TRBD1. The germline V gene encodes CDR1 SQVTM and CDR2 ANQGSEA. The CDR3 length is 16 residues. V lost 6 bases to trimming and J lost 0 bases; unmatched junction nucleotides: 10. CDR3 sequence reads: CSVLPGGQSNTGELFF. The CDR3 DNA reads as TGCAGCGTCCTCCCTGGGGGACAGTCGAACACCGGGGAGCTGTTTTTT.

The rearrangement links TRBV5-5 to TRBJ2-3; tentative D call: TRBD2 (7 bases). The germline V and J ends were trimmed by 4 bases and 1 base, with 19 bases remaining between them. Looked up from germline, CDR1 is SGHKS and CDR2 is YYEKEE (reference sequence). The CDR3 consists of 17 residues. The CDR3: CASSIVGGGAGTDTQYF. CDR3 coding DNA: TGTGCCAGCAGCATTGTTGGGGGGGGCGCTGGCACAGATACGCAGTATTTT.

The chain couples TRBV3-1 (or the pseudogene TRBV3-2) to TRBJ1-5; D call uncertain. The CDR3 spans 13 residues. Trimming removed 0 bases from V and 4 bases from J, with 4 bases in between. CDR1 is LGHDT and CDR2 is YNNKEL in the germline V gene (reference sequence). The CDR3 region is CASSQDLNQPQHF. The CDR3, as DNA: TGTGCCAGCAGCCAAGATCTTAATCAGCCCCAGCATTTT.

CDR3 amino acids: CASSSWTGGAAYEQYF. The DNA of the CDR3 is TGCGCCAGCAGCTCCTGGACAGGGGGCGCAGCCTACGAGCAGTACTTC. The rearrangement uses TRBV5-1 and TRBJ2-7; 11 positions agree with TRBD1. Unmatched junction bases numbered 7, after V lost 3 bases and J lost 2 bases. The CDR3 sequence is 16 residues long. CDR1 and CDR2 (germline): SGHRS, YFSETQ.

The chain combines TRBV4-3 with TRBJ2-3; 8 positions match TRBD2. The V and J ends lost 1 base and 10 bases, in that order; junction bases with no gene match: 13. The length of the CDR3 is 16 residues. Germline assignment: CDR1 LGHNA and CDR2 YSLEER. Here the CDR3 reads CASSQAGGGPGKPQYF. The DNA of the CDR3 is TGCGCCAGCAGCCAAGCGGGCGGGGGGCCGGGCAAGCCGCAGTATTTT.

This rearrangement joins TRBV6-6 to TRBJ1-2, with 9 positions matching TRBD1. Germline-derived CDR1 and CDR2 are MNHNY and SVGAGI (reference sequence). The V and J ends lost 2 bases and 7 bases, in that order; junction bases with no gene match: 8. The CDR3 length is 15 residues. CDR3 sequence reads: CASSYPRDRDGGYTF. DNA for the CDR3: TGTGCCAGCAGTTACCCCCGGGACAGGGACGGTGGCTACACCTTC.

V usage is TRBV7-2 and J usage is TRBJ2-5; possibly TRBD2 for D (6 bases). Germline CDR1 reads SGHTA; CDR2 reads FQGNSA. V dropped 5 bases and J dropped 1 base, with 11 bases sitting between them. There are 14 residues in the CDR3. Here the CDR3 DNA reads TGTGCCAGCAGCACCAAAGCGGGCCAAGAGACCCAGTACTTC. It translates to CASSTKAGQETQYF.

V usage is TRBV29-1 and J usage is TRBJ2-5; 9 bases agree with TRBD2. There are 15 residues in the CDR3. The junction had 7 bases not matched to a gene; V was cut back by 5 bases and J by 0 bases. The germline V gene has CDR1 SQVTM and CDR2 ANQGSEA. For the CDR3, the DNA is TGCAGCGTTATCCCCGCGGGAGGGAACCAAGAGACCCAGTACTTC. Its translation is CSVIPAGGNQETQYF.

This clone was seen only a few times. The chain uses TRBV29-1 and TRBJ2-7; 10 bases align to TRBD1. Trimming cost V 8 bases and J 0 bases; bases outside gene matches: 7. This CDR3 has 14 residues. The V gene's germline CDR1 is SQVTM and CDR2 ANQGSEA. In DNA, the CDR3 is TGCAGCCCAAGGGGACAGGGGACCTCCTACGAGCAGTACTTC. Protein sequence: CSPRGQGTSYEQYF.

The chain recombines TRBV7-3 with TRBJ2-1; D possibly corresponds to TRBD2 (5 bases). V lost 6 bases, J lost 6 bases, and 24 bases lay in between. CDR3 length: 17 amino acids. CDR1 and CDR2 from the germline V gene are SGHTA and FQGTGA. The CDR3 spells CASSLDYPGPGSNEQFF. The CDR3 DNA sequence: TGTGCCAGCAGTCTCGACTACCCCGGTCCAGGAAGCAATGAGCAGTTCTTC.

The V gene is TRBV28, the J gene TRBJ1-4; no clear D. This CDR3 region has 15 residues. Germline CDR1 reads MDHEN; CDR2 reads SYDVKM. Trimming left V 5 bases short and J 4 bases short, with 14 bases between. CDR3 coding DNA: TGTGCCAGCAGTCCACCGTTAGTTGATAATGAAAAACTGTTTTTT. This codes for CASSPPLVDNEKLFF.

This clone was recorded only once. This chain links TRBV19 with TRBJ2-6; D gene unclear. Trimming stripped 9 bases from V and 2 bases from J, with 8 bases between. The CDR3 is 13 amino acids. Germline V gene lookup returns CDR1 LNHDA and CDR2 SQIVND (reference sequence). Here the CDR3 DNA reads TGTGCCAGCACTTTGACTGGGGCCAACGTCCTGACTTTC. Amino acid sequence: CASTLTGANVLTF.